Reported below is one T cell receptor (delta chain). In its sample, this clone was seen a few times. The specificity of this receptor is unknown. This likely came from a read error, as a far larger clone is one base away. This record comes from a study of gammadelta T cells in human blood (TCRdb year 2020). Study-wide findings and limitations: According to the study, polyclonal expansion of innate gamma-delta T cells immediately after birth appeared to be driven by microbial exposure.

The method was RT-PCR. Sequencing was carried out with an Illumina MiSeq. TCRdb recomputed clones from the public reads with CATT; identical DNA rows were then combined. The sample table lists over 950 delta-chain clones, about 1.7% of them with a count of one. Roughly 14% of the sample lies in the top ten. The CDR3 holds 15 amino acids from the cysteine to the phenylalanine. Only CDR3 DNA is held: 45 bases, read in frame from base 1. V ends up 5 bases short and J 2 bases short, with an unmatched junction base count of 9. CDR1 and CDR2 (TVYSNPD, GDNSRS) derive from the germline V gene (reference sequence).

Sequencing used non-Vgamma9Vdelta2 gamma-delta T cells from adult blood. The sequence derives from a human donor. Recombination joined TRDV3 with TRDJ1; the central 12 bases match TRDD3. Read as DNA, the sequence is TGTGCCATTGCGTGCTGGGGGATACGTACCGATAAACTCATCTTT. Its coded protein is CAIACWGIRTDKLIF.